The 3 T cell receptor beta chains below come from one sample, sequenced in a study of T cells after yellow fever vaccination. TCRdb fed the 5' RACE reads into MiXCR, producing one record per CDR3 protein. Of fewer than 450,000 distinct CDR3 sequences in the sample, approximately 8% were seen once. The specimen was PBMCs, collected roughly seven weeks after the first yellow fever vaccination. The receptor set was obtained from a man aged 18 to 30 who received the YFV17D yellow fever vaccine.

This clonotype was counted only a few times. The chain recombines TRBV20-1 with TRBJ1-1; D perhaps matches TRBD1 (6 bases). V was clipped by 0 bases and J by 5 bases, with 16 bases between them. Per germline, CDR1 DFQATT and CDR2 SNEGSKA (reference sequence). The CDR3 is made up of 15 amino acids. The CDR3 region is CSARDVSQGQTEAFF. CDR3 in DNA: TGCAGTGCTAGAGATGTGTCACAGGGCCAAACTGAAGCTTTCTTT.

The chain combines TRBV29-1 with TRBJ2-2, with 12 positions matching TRBD1. The CDR3 sequence is 13 residues long. The V gene's germline CDR1 is SQVTM and CDR2 ANQGSEA. V dropped 7 bases and J dropped 6; count of bases not matched to a gene: 3. This CDR3 is CSEGQGAPGELFF. CDR3 DNA sequence: TGCAGCGAGGGACAGGGGGCCCCCGGGGAGCTGTTTTTT.

This clonotype has a count of ten or more. J is TRBJ2-3 and V is TRBV7-8; 14 bases are a match to TRBD2. The CDR3 is 16 residues long. With 5 bases clipped from V and 4 bases from J, the junction kept 5 bases outside the gene matches. Germline V lookup: CDR1 SGHVS, CDR2 FQNEAQ. CDR3: CASSAPGLAGADTQYF. The DNA of the CDR3 is TGTGCCAGCAGCGCTCCGGGACTAGCGGGGGCAGATACGCAGTATTTT. The full variable domain, rest sourced from reference TRBV7-8 and TRBJ2-3, is GAGVSQSPRYKVAKRGQDVALRCDPISGHVSLFWYQQALGQGPEFLTYFQNEAQLDKSGLPSDRFFAERPEGSVSTLKIQRTQQEDSAVYLCASSAPGLAGADTQYFGPGTRLTVL.